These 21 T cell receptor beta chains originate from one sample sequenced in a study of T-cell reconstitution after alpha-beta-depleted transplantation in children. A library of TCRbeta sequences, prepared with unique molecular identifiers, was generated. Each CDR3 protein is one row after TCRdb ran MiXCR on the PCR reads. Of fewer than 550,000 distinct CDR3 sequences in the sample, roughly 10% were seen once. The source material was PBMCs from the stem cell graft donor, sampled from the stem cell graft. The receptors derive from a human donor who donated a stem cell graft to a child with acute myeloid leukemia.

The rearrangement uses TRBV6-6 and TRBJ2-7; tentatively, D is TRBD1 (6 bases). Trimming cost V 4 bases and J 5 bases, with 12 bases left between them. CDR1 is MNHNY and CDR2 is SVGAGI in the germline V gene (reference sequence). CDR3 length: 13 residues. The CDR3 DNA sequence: TGTGCCAGCAGTTCAGGGGCATTTGACGAGCAGTACGTC. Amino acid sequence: CASSSGAFDEQYV.

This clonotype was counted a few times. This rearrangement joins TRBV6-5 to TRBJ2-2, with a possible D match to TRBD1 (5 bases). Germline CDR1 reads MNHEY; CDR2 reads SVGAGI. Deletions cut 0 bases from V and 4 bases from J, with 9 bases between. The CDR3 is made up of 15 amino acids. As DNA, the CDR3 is TGTGCCAGCAGTTACTCTCAGGGTTTCACCGGGGAGCTGTTTTTT. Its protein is CASSYSQGFTGELFF.

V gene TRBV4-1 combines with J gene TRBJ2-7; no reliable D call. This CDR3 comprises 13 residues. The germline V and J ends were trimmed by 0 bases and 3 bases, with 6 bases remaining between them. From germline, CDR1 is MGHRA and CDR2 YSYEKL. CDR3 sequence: CASSQDRIYEQYF. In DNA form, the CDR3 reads TGCGCCAGCAGCCAAGATCGGATCTACGAGCAGTACTTC.

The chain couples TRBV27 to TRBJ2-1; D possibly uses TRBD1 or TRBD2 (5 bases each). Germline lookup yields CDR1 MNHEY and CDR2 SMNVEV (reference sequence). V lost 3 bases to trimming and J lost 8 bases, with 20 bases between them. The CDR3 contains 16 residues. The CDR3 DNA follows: TGTGCCAGCAGTTTCTCAACCGGGACCCCTTTGTATGAGCAGTTCTTC. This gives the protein CASSFSTGTPLYEQFF.

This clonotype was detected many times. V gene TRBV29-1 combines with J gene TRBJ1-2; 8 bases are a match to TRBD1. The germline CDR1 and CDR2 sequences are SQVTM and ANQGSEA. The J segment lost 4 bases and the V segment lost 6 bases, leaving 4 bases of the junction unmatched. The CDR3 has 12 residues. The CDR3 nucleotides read TGCAGCGTCGGGACAGGACCCTATGGCTACACCTTC. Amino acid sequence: CSVGTGPYGYTF.

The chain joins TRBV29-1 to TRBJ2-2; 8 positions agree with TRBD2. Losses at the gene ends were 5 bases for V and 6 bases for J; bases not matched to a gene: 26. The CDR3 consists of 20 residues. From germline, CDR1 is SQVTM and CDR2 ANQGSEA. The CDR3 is CSVISGLSPNLTSAAGELFF. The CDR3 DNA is TGCAGCGTTATCTCCGGCCTCTCCCCAAATCTGACTAGCGCTGCCGGGGAGCTGTTTTTT.

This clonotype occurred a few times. The DNA of the CDR3 is TGTGCCAGCAGCGGAGTAATGAACACTGAAGCTTTCTTT. This codes for CASSGVMNTEAFF. This rearrangement joins TRBV6-1 to TRBJ1-1, with D hard to call. Trimming took 6 bases from V and 0 from J, leaving 8 bases between them. Germline CDR1 reads MNHNS; CDR2 reads SASEGT. The CDR3 has 13 residues.

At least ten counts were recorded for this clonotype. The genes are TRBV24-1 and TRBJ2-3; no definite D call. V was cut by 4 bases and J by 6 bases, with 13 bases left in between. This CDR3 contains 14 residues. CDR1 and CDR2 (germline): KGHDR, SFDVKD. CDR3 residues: CATSDAMMGDTQYF. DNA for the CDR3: TGTGCCACCAGTGACGCCATGATGGGGGATACGCAGTATTTT.

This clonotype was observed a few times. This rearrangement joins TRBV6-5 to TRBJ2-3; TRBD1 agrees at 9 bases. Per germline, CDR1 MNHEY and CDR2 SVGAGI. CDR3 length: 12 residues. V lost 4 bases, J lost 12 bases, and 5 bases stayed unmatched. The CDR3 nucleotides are TGTGCCAGCAGTTTCGGACAGGGGCGACAGTATTTT. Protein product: CASSFGQGRQYF.

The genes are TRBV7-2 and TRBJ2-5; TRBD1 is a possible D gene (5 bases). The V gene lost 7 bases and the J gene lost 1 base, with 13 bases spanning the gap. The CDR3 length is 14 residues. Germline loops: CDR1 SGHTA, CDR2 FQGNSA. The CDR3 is CASTDPRGQETQYF. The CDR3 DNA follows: TGTGCCAGCACCGACCCAAGGGGCCAAGAGACCCAGTACTTC.

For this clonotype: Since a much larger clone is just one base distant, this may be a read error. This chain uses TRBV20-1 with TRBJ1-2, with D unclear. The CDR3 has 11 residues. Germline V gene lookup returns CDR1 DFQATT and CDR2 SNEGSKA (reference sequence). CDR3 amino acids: CSASASYGCTF. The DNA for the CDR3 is TGCAGTGCTAGTGCTTCATATGGCTGCACCTTC.

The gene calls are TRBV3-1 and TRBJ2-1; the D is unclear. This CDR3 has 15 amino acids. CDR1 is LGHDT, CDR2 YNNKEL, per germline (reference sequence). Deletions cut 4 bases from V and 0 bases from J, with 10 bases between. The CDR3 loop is CASSLRSGSYNEQFF. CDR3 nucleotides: TGTGCCAGCAGCCTTCGGAGTGGCTCCTACAATGAGCAGTTCTTC.

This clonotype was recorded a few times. CDR3 nucleotide sequence: TGTGCCAGCAGCTTTTCTGACCAGCAGTACGTC. The encoded protein is CASSFSDQQYV. The chain carries TRBV5-5 and TRBJ2-7; D is unclear. Germline-derived CDR1 and CDR2 are SGHKS and YYEKEE (reference sequence). The CDR3 has 11 amino acids. Between the trimmed V and J ends, which lost 2 bases and 8 bases, there was a span of 8 bases.

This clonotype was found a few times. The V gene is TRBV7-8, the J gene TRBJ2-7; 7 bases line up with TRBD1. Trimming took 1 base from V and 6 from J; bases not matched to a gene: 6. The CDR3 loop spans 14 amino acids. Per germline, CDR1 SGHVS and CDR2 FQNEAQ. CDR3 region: CASSLVETGIEQYF. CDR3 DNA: TGTGCCAGCAGCTTAGTCGAGACAGGGATCGAGCAGTACTTC.

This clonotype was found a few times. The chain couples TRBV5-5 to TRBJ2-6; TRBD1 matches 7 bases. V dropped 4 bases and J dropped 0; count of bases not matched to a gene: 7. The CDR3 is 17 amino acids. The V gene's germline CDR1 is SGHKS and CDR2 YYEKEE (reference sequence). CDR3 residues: CASSIQGTRSGANVLTF. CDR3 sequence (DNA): TGTGCCAGCAGCATACAGGGGACCCGCTCTGGGGCCAACGTCCTGACTTTC.

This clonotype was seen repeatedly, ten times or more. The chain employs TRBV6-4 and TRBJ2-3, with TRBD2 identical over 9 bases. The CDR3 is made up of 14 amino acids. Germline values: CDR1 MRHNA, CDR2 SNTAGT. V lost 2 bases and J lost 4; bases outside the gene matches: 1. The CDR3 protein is CASSDGGGADTQYF. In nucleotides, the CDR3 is TGTGCCAGCAGTGACGGCGGGGGGGCAGATACGCAGTATTTT.

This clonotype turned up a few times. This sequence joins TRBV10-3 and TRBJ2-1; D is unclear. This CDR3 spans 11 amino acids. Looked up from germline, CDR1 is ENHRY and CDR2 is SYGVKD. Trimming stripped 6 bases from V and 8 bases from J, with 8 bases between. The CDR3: CAISLGHEQFF. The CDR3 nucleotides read TGTGCCATCAGCCTAGGGCATGAGCAGTTCTTC.

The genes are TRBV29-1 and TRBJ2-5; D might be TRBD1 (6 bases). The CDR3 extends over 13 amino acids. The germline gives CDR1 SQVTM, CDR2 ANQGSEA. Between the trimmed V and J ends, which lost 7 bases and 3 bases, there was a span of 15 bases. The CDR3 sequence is CSADTGLEETQYF. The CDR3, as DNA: TGCAGCGCCGACACAGGGCTCGAAGAGACCCAGTACTTC.

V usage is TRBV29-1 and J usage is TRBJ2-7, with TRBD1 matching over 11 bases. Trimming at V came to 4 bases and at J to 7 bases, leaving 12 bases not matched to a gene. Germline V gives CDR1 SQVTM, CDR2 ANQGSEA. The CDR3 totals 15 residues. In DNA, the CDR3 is TGCAGCGTTGTGTTCCCCGGGACAGGGGGAATTGAGCAGTACTTC. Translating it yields CSVVFPGTGGIEQYF.

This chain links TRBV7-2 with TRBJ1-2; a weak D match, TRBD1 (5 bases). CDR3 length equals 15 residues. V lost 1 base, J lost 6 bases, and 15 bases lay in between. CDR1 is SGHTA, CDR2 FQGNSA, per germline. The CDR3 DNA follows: TGTGCCAGCAGCTTAGTCTGGGGCGCGGAGAATGGCTACACCTTC. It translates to CASSLVWGAENGYTF.

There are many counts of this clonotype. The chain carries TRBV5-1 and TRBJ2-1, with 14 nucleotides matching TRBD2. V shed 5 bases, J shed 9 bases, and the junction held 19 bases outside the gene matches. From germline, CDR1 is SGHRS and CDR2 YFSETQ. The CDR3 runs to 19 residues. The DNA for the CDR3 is TGCGCCAGCAGAGAGACTCCCGGGACTAGCGGGAGCAGCTTGGGTGAGCAGTTCTTC. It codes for CASRETPGTSGSSLGEQFF.